This T cell receptor (beta chain) was sequenced for a study of T cell repertoires and HLA-DP antigens. Negative selection yielded untouched CD4+ T cells of average about 98% purity. The primer mix covered 54 TRBV segments and 13 TRBJ segments. TCRdb's table, derived via immunoSEQ multiplex PCR, lists solely in-frame clones and lacks some. Here the sample spans approximately 90,000 clones, approximately 86% being singletons. The CDR3 covers 16 residues. Germline CDR1 SEHNR, CDR2 FQNEAQ (reference sequence). V lost 1 base to trimming and J lost 1 base, with 13 bases between them. Turning to this clone: Its antigen is currently unknown.

V usage is TRBV7-9 and J usage is TRBJ1-1; D may be TRBD1 (5 bases). The sequenced sample was CD4+ T cells from PBMCs. The sequence was obtained from a man aged 50 to 60 in good health and CMV-seronegative. In nucleotides, the CDR3 is TGTGCCAGCAGCTTAGTTAGGGGAAAGGGGAACACTGAAGCTTTCTTT. Protein product: CASSLVRGKGNTEAFF.